In its sample, the clone carrying this T cell receptor (beta chain) was seen a few times. This record comes from a study of blood T cells in healthy people across ages. Next came a second PCR, run for roughly 6 to 11 cycles, which used a sample-barcoded 5' primer along with a J-beta primer mix. Every individual sample yielded 2.5 million or more paired-end reads (each containing CDR3). TCRdb called the 5' RACE reads again in MiXCR, with one record for every CDR3 protein. The sample has roughly 1,100,000 distinct CDR3 sequences, under 30% seen once. V dropped 4 bases and J dropped 4; count of bases not matched to a gene: 10. There are 14 residues in the CDR3. Germline values: CDR1 SQVTM, CDR2 ANQGSEA. These same data were also listed under a study on T cells of mothers and their children. That source adds: Each child gave a few million TCR beta CDR3 reads (each mother, over 8.5 million). Regardless of relatedness, pairs show thymic selection shaping TCR recombination output in a similar manner.

The specimen was blood. The TCR originated in a girl aged 2-10 years in good health. The rearrangement links TRBV29-1 to TRBJ2-7; TRBD1 agrees at 7 bases. For the CDR3, the DNA is TGCAGCGTTGTTTGGGACAGCGGAATTTACGAGCAGTACTTC. Protein sequence: CSVVWDSGIYEQYF.